This T cell receptor beta chain was profiled in a study of OX40 agonist ivuxolimab in advanced cancers. This table comes from immunoSEQ multiplex PCR, and its TCRdb copy is limited to in-frame clones, with some not included. This table holds 75,000 to 95,000 clones, around 90% found once. The sequence derives from an adult with an advanced solid tumor such as melanoma, head and neck, liver or kidney cancer. The sample here was CD4+ or CD8+ T cells sorted from blood, taken in a trial of the OX40 agonist ivuxolimab.

CDR3 sequence reads: CASSLRQGPNEQFF. The CDR3 region has the DNA TGTGCCAGCAGTTTACGGCAGGGGCCCAATGAGCAGTTCTTC. V gene TRBV27 combines with J gene TRBJ2-1, with D perhaps TRBD1 (6 bases). Trimming took off 2 bases at V and 6 bases at J, with 11 bases between the two ends. The CDR3 length is 14 residues. CDR1 and CDR2 from the germline V gene are MNHEY and SMNVEV (reference sequence).